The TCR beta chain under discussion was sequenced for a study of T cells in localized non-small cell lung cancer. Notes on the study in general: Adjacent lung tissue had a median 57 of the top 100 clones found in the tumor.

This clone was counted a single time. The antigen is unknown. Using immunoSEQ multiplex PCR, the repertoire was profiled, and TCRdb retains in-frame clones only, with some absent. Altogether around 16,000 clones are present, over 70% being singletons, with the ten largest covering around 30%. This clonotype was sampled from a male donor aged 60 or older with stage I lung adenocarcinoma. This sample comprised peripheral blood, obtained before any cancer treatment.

The CDR3: CASSQDWGSRGNEQFF. The DNA for the CDR3 is TGCGCCAGCAGCCAAGATTGGGGGAGCAGGGGCAATGAGCAGTTCTTC. This chain links TRBV4-3 with TRBJ2-1; TRBD1 is a possible D gene (6 bases). Between the trimmed V and J ends, which lost 0 bases and 6 bases, there was a span of 15 bases. Germline-derived CDR1 and CDR2 are LGHNA and YSLEER. There are 16 residues in the CDR3.